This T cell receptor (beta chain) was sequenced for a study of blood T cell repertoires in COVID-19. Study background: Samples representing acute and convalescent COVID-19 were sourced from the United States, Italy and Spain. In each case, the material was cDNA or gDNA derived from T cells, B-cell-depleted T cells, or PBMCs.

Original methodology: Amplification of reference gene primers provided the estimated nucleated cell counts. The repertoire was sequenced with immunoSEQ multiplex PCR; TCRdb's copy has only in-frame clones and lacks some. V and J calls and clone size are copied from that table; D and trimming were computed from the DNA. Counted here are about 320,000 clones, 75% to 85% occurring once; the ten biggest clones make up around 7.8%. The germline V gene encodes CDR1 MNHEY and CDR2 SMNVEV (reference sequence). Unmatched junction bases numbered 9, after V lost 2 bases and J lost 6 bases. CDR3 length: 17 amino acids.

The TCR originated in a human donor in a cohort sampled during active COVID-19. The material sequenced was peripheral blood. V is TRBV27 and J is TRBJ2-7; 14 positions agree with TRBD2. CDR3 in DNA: TGTGCCAGCAGTTTAACCGGACTAGCGGGGGGTCTTGTCGAGCAGTACTTC. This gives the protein CASSLTGLAGGLVEQYF.